The present entry profiles one TCR beta chain with its context. The data stem from a study of shared clonotypes between healthy human individuals. The V gene's germline CDR1 is ENHRY and CDR2 SYGVKD. The junction had 3 bases not matched to a gene; V was cut back by 2 bases and J by 1 base. CDR3 length: 15 residues. Measured with immunoSEQ multiplex PCR; TCRdb has only the in-frame clones, and not every one. This table holds about 2.1 million clones, roughly 91% found once. Terminally differentiated effector memory CD45RA+ cells were excluded by CCR7 positive selection of CD45RO-negative cells. This chain links TRBV10-3 with TRBJ1-1; the match to TRBD1 covers 8 bases. The TCR sequence derives from a man aged 18 to 35 in good health. Some clones in this sample may be carry-over from other donors' samples. Sequencing used naive CD8+ T cells from PBMCs. The CDR3: CAISEPGTGNTEAFF. The CDR3 bases are TGTGCCATCAGTGAGCCCGGGACAGGGAACACTGAAGCTTTCTTT.